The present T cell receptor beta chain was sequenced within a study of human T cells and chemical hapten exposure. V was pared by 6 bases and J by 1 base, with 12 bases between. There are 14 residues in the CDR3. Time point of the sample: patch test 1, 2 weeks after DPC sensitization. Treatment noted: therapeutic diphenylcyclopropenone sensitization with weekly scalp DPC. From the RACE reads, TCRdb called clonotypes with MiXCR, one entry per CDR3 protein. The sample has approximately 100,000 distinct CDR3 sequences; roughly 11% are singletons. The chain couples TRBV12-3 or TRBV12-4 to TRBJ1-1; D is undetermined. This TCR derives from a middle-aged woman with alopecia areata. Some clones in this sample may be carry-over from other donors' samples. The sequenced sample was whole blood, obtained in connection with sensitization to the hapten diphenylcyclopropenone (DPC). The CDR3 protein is CASSPKWGNTEAFF. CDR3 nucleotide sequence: TGTGCCAGCAGCCCTAAATGGGGGAACACTGAAGCTTTCTTT.